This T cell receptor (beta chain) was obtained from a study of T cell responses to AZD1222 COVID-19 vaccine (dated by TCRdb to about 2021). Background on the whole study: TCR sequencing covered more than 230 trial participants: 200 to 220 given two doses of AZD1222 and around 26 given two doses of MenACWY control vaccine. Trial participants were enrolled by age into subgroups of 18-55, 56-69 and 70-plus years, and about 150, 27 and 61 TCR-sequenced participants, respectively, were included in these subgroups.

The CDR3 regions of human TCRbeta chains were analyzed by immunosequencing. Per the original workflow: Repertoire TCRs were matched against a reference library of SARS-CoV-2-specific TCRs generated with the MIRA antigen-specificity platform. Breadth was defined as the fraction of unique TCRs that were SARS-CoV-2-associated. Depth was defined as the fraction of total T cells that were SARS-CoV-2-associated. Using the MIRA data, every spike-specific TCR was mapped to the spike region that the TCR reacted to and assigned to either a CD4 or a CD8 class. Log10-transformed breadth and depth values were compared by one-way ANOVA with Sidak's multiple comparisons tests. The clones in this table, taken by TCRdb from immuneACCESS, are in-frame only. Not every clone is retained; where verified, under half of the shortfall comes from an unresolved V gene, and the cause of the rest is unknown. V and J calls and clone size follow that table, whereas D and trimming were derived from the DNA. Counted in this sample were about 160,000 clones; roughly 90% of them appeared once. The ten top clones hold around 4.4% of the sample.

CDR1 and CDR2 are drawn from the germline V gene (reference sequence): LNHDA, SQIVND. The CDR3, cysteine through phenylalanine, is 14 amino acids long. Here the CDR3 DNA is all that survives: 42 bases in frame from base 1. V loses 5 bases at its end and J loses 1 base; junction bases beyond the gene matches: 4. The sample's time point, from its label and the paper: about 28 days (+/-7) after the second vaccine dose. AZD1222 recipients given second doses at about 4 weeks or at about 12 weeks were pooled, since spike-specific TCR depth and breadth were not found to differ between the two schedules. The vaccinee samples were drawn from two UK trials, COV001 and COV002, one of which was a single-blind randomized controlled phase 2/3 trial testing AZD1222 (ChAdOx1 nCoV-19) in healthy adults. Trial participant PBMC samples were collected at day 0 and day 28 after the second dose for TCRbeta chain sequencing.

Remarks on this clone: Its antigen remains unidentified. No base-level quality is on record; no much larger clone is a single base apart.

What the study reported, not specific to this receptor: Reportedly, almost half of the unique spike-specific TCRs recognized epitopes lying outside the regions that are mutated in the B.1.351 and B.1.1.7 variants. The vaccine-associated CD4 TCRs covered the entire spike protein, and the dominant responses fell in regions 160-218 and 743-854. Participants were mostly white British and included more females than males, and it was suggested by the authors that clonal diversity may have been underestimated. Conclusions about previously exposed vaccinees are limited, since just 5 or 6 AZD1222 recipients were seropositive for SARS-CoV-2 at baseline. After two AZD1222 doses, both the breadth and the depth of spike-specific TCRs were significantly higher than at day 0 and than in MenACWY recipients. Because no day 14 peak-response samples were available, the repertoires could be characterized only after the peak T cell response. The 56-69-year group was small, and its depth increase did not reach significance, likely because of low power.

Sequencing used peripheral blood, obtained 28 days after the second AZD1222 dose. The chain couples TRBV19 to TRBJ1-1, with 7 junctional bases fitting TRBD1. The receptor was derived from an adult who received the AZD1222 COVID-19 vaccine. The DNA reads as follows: TGTGCCAGTAGTCAGGGGGTCGGGAACACTGAAGCTTTCTTT. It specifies CASSQGVGNTEAFF.